This T cell receptor (beta chain) was sequenced during a study of T-cell reconstitution after alpha-beta-depleted transplantation in children. Findings of the study overall: As was reported, about two months after transplant, alpha-beta T cells came from several hundred expanded graft clones. T-cell numbers and diversity, one year after transplant, stemmed largely from T cells that were newly produced.

From germline, CDR1 is SGHRS and CDR2 YFSETQ. This CDR3 spans 15 amino acids. The V and J ends lost 4 bases and 2 bases, in that order; junction bases with no gene match: 4. Preparation of the TCRbeta library used unique molecular identifiers. TCRdb used MiXCR to reprocess the PCR reads, holding one entry per CDR3 protein. Among 65,000 to 85,000 distinct CDR3 sequences listed, approximately 10% were seen once. This clonotype was recorded many times. What it binds is unknown. This chain links TRBV5-1 with TRBJ2-2, with 8 nucleotides matching TRBD2. The receptor was isolated from a boy between 5 and 17 years old with acute myeloid leukemia, due to receive a stem cell transplant. Specimen: PBMCs, collected before TCRalphabeta/CD19-depleted stem cell transplant. The CDR3 region has the DNA TGCGCCAGCAGCAGCACTAGCGGAAACACCGGGGAGCTGTTTTTT. Amino acid sequence: CASSSTSGNTGELFF. Variable domain in full (rest from reference TRBV5-1 and TRBJ2-2): KAGVTQTPRYLIKTRGQQVTLSCSPISGHRSVSWYQQTPGQGLQFLFEYFSETQRNKGNFPGRFSGRQFSNSRSEMNVSTLELGDSALYLCASSSTSGNTGELFFGEGSRLTVL.